This T cell receptor beta chain was captured by sequencing in a study of blood T cell repertoires in COVID-19. Study-wide background: Both acute and convalescent COVID-19 samples were obtained from the United States, Italy and Spain. T cells, B-cell-depleted T cells, or PBMCs supplied cDNA or gDNA.

Original methodology: Reference gene primer amplification in the assay estimated nucleated cell counts. Clones were sequenced by immunoSEQ multiplex PCR, and TCRdb holds only the in-frame ones, with some missing. V, J and clone size derive from that table, while D and trimming were established from the DNA sequence. The sample records just over 250,000 clones, approximately 88% being singletons. The table lists this clone with a few counts. This sequence originates from a woman between 65 and 79 years old with COVID-19, enrolled during active disease. Sequencing was carried out using peripheral blood.

The CDR3 DNA follows: TGTGCCAGCAGCAAGGACTATTGGCAGTACTTC. It translates to CASSKDYWQYF. The chain recombines TRBV6-5 with TRBJ2-7; D might be TRBD2 (6 bases). There are 11 residues in the CDR3. With 6 bases removed from V and 9 bases from J, the gap between germline ends came to 12 bases. Germline V gene sequence: CDR1 MNHEY, CDR2 SVGAGI.